Reported below is one T cell receptor beta chain. The antigen remains undetermined. The data are from a study of T-cell memory formation after mild COVID-19. Study summary: In these data, TCR clusters were largely donor specific. Overall study results and limits: Balance between CD4 and CD8 was seen in clones contracting day 15 to 85, and a CD4+ lean was seen in later expanders.

cDNA libraries for TCR alpha and TCR beta, carrying sample barcodes and UMIs, came from 5'RACE with constant-segment primers. Via MiXCR, TCRdb re-called the 5' RACE reads, giving one row per CDR3 protein. The table lists approximately 350,000 distinct CDR3 sequences, over 10% of them singletons, with about 22% in the top ten. This sequence was found in a young man who had mild COVID-19 (a few samples of this study predate the infection). Cell type and time point are not known. The specimen was PBMCs or a T cell subset sorted from them (not recorded which).

DNA of the CDR3: TGCAGTGCTAGATCGGACCTTTCCTACGAGCAGTACGTC. Protein product: CSARSDLSYEQYV. The chain recombines TRBV20-1 with TRBJ2-7; D gene unclear. CDR3 length: 13 residues. V lost 2 bases and J 1 base, leaving 9 bases between the germline ends. Germline V CDR1 and CDR2: DFQATT, SNEGSKA (reference sequence).